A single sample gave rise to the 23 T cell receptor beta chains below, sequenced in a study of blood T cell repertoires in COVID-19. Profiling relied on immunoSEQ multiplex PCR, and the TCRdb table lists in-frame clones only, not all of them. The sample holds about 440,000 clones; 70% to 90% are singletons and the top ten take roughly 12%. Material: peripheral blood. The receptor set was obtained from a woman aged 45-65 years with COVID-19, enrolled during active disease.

The CDR3 nucleotides are TGTGCCACCAGTGATGGGGACAGTAGGTGGAACGAGCAGTACTTC. Its protein is CATSDGDSRWNEQYF. V gene TRBV24-1 combines with J gene TRBJ2-7; 7 bases fit TRBD1. The germline V gene has CDR1 KGHDR and CDR2 SFDVKD. The ends lost 3 bases at V and 5 bases at J; junction bases unmatched: 9. This CDR3 spans 15 amino acids.

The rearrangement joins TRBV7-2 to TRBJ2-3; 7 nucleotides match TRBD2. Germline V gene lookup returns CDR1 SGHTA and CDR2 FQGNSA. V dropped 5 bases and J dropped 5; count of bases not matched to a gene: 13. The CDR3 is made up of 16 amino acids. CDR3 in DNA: TGTGCCAGCAGCCATAGGTTCGGGGGGTTAGAAGATACGCAGTATTTT. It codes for CASSHRFGGLEDTQYF.

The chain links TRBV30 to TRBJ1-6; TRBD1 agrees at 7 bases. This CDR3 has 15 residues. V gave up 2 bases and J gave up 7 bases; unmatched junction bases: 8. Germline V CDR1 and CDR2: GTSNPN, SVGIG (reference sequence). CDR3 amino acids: CAWSLRDRPNSPLHF. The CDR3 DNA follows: TGTGCCTGGAGTCTCCGGGACAGACCAAATTCACCCCTCCACTTT.

CDR3 sequence reads: CASSSRGQSRSYEQYF. The CDR3 DNA follows: TGTGCCAGCAGCTCAAGGGGACAGAGCCGCTCCTACGAGCAGTACTTC. This chain uses TRBV7-2 with TRBJ2-7; 7 bases are a match to TRBD1. J lost 0 bases, V lost 4 bases, and 9 bases had no gene match. The CDR3 contains 16 residues. Germline V CDR1 and CDR2: SGHTA, FQGNSA.

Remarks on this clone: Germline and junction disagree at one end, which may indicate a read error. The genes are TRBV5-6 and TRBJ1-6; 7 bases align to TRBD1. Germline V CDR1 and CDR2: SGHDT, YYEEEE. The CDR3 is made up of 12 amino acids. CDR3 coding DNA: TGTGCCAGCAGCCTGGGGGACAGCCGGAATTCTTTT. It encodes CASSLGDSRNSF.

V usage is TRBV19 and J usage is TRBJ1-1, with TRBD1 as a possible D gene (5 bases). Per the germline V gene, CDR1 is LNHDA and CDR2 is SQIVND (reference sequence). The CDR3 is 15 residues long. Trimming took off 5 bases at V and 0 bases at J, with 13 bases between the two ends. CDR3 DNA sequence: TGTGCCAGTAGTGCCGGTCAAGGGGTGAACACTGAAGCTTTCTTT. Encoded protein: CASSAGQGVNTEAFF. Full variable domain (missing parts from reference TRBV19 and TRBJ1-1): DGGITQSPKYLFRKEGQNVTLSCEQNLNHDAMYWYRQDPGQGLRLIYYSQIVNDFQKGDIAEGYSVSREKKESFPLTVTSAQKNPTAFYLCASSAGQGVNTEAFFGQGTRLTVV.

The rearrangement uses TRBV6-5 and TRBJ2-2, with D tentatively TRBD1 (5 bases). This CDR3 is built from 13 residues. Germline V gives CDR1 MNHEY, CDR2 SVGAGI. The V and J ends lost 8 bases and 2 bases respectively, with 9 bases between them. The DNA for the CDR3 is TGTGCCAGCTGCCAGGGAAACACCGGGGAGCTGTTTTTT. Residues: CASCQGNTGELFF.

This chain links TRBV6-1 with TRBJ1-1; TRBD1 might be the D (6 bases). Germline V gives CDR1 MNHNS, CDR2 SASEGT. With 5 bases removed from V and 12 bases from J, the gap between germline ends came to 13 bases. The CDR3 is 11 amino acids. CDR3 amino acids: CASSPGTKPFF. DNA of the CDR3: TGTGCCAGCAGTCCCGGGACAAAACCTTTCTTT.

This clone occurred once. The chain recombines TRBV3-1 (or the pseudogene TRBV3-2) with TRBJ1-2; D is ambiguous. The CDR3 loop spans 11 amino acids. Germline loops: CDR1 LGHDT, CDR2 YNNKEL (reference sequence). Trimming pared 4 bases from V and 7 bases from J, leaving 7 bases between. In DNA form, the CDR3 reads TGTGCCAGCAGCCTGTACTCTGGCTACACCTTC. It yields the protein CASSLYSGYTF.

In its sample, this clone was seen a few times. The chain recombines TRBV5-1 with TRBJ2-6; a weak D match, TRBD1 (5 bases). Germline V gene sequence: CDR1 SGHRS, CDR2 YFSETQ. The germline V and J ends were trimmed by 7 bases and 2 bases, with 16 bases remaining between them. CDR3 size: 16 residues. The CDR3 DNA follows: TGCGCCAGCTATTCCCTCCCACAGGCTGGGGCCAACGTCCTGACTTTC. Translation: CASYSLPQAGANVLTF.

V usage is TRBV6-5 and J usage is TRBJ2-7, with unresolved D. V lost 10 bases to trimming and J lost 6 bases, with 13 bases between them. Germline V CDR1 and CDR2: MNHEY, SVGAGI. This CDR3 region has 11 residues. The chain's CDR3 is CATVLVVEQYF. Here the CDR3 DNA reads TGTGCCACCGTCTTAGTGGTCGAGCAGTACTTC.

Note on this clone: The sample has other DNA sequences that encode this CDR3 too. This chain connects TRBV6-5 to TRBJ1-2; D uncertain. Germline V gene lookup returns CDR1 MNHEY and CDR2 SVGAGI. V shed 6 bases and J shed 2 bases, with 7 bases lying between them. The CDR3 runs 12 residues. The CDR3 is CASRTGNYGYTF. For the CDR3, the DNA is TGTGCCAGCAGGACGGGAAACTATGGCTACACCTTC.

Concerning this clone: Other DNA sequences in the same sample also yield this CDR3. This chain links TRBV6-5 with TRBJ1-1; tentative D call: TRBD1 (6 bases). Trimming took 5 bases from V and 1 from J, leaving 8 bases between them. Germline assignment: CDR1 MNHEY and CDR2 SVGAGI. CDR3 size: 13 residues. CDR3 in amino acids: CASSRTANTEAFF. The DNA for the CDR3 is TGTGCCAGCAGTCGGACAGCGAACACTGAAGCTTTCTTT.

CDR3 in DNA: TGTGCCAGCTGGAGAAGTCAGGGGGCGTTGTATGGCTACACCTTC. Amino acid sequence: CASWRSQGALYGYTF. The rearrangement links TRBV5-6 to TRBJ1-2, with 8 bases that match TRBD1. The CDR3 is 15 amino acids. The J segment lost 5 bases and the V segment lost 7 bases, leaving 13 bases of the junction unmatched. CDR1 is SGHDT and CDR2 is YYEEEE in the germline V gene.

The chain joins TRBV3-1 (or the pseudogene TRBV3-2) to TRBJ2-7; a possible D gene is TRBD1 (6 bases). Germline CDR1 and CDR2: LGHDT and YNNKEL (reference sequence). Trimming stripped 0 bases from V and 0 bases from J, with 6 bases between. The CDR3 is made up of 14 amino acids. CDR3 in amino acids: CASSQEDSSYEQYF. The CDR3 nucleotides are TGTGCCAGCAGCCAAGAGGACAGCTCCTACGAGCAGTACTTC.

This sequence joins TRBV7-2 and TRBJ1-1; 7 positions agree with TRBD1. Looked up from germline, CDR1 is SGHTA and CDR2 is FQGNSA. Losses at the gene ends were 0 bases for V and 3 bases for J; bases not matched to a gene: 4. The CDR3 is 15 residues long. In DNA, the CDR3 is TGTGCCAGCAGCTTAGCCTGGGACAGATACACTGAAGCTTTCTTT. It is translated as CASSLAWDRYTEAFF.

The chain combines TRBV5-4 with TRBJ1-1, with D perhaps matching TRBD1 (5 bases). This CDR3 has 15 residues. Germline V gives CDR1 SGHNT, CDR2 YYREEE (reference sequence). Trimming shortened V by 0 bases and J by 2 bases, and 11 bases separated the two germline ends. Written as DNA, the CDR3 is TGTGCCAGCAGCTTGGGAGCCAGGGCCAACACTGAAGCTTTCTTT. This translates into CASSLGARANTEAFF.

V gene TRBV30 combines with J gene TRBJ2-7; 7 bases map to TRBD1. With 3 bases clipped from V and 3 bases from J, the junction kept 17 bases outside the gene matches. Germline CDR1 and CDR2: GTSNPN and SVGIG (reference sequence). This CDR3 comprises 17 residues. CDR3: CAWSLSPRGRGLYEQYF. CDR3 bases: TGTGCCTGGAGCCTTTCCCCAAGGGGAAGGGGGCTCTACGAGCAGTACTTC.

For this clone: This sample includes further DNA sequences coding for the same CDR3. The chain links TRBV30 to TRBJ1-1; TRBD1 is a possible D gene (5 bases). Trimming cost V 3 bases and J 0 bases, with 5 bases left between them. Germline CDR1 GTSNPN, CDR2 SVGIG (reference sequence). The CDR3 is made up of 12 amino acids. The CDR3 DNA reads TGTGCCTGGAGCAGGGTGAACACTGAAGCTTTCTTT. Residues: CAWSRVNTEAFF.

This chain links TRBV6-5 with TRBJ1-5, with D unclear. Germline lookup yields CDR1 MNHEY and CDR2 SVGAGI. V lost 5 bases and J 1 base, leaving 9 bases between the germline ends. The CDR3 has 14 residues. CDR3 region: CASSIGLSNQPQHF. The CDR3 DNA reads TGTGCCAGCAGTATAGGACTGAGCAATCAGCCCCAGCATTTT.

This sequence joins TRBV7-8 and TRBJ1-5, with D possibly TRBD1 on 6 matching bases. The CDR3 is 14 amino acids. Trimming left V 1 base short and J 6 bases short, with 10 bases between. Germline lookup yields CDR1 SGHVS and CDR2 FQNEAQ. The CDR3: CASSLGGGSQPQHF. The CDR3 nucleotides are TGTGCCAGCAGCTTAGGAGGGGGTAGTCAGCCCCAGCATTTT.

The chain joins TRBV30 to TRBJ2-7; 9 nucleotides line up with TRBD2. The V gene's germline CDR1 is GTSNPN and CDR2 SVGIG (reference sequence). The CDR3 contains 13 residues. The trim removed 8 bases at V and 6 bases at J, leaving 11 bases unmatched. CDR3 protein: CAGGWLAGREQYF. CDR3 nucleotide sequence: TGTGCCGGAGGATGGCTAGCGGGGCGCGAGCAGTACTTC.

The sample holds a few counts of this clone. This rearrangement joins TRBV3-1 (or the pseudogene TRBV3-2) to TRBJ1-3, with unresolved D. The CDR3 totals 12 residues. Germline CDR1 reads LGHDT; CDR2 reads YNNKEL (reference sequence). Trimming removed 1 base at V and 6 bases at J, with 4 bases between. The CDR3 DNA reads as TGTGCCAGCAGCCAAGTCCTAAACACCATATATTTT. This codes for CASSQVLNTIYF.